This T cell receptor beta chain was captured by sequencing in a study of cytomegalovirus exposure and HLA in healthy donors. The ends were cut back, 3 bases at V and 4 bases at J, with 6 bases in the middle. The CDR3 contains 11 residues. The germline gives CDR1 DFQATT, CDR2 SNEGSKA (reference sequence). Use of 60 Vbeta and 13 Jbeta primers characterized the PCR. TCRdb's copy holds only in-frame clones and misses some; the assay was immunoSEQ multiplex PCR. In the table there are about 150,000 clones, around a tenth of which are singletons. Sequenced: PBMCs. This TCR derives from a male donor in good health and CMV-seronegative. The chain uses TRBV20-1 and TRBJ1-1; unclear D gene. The CDR3 is CSARTSTEAFF. The CDR3 DNA follows: TGCAGTGCTAGGACATCCACTGAAGCTTTCTTT.